This T cell receptor (beta chain) derives from a study of cytomegalovirus exposure and HLA in healthy donors. Study results and limitations: Per published accounts, TCR beta sequences correctly predicted the HLA-A and HLA-B alleles of most subjects.

To note about this clone: Its antigen is unidentified.

The PCR made use of 60 Vbeta and 13 Jbeta primers. Profiling relied on immunoSEQ multiplex PCR, and the TCRdb table lists in-frame clones only, not all of them. The repertoire holds roughly 150,000 clones, 80% to 85% seen once, with more than 0.9% in the top ten. The CDR3 has 16 residues. With V trimmed by 2 bases and J by 2 bases, 5 bases remained unmatched. Germline CDR1 and CDR2: SGHAT and FQNNGV. Material: PBMCs. The sequence derives from a girl aged 2 to 9 in good health and CMV-seropositive. V and J are TRBV11-2 and TRBJ2-3, with 9 bases matching TRBD2. This CDR3 is CASSLLLAGTTDTQYF. Here the CDR3 DNA reads TGTGCCAGCAGCTTATTGCTAGCGGGGACCACAGATACGCAGTATTTT.